The rows below give T cell receptor beta chains drawn from one sample of a study of T cell repertoires in cytomegalovirus infection. MiXCR, applied by TCRdb to the reads, yields one record per CDR3 protein. Among about 680,000 distinct CDR3 sequences, 20% to 25% were seen once, and the ten largest hold approximately 8%. The sequenced sample was CD8+ T cells from PBMCs. The receptors shown here come from a human donor in good health (CMV status not recorded). Some clones in this sample may be carry-over from other donors' samples. The CDR3 runs from the conserved cysteine through the conserved F or W. The order of the fields is D gene, CDR3 length, J gene, V gene, clone size, CDR3 protein, CDR3 DNA. D genes are given only for firm matches. Rows may omit the clone size; those that give it use once, few, many or a size class.

TRBD1,16,TRBJ2-1,TRBV2,many,CASSDLQGAEVNEQFF,TGTGCCAGCAGCGATTTACAGGGGGCTGAGGTCAATGAGCAGTTCTTC
TRBD1,13,TRBJ1-1,TRBV19,many,CASSFTGTAEAFF,TGTGCCAGTAGTTTCACCGGGACAGCTGAAGCTTTCTTT
-,14,TRBJ1-5,TRBV12-3/TRBV12-4,many,CASSSRAFNQPQHF,TGTGCCAGCAGCTCCAGGGCGTTTAATCAGCCCCAGCATTTT
-,13,TRBJ1-2,TRBV20-1,few,CSAIRDNNYGYTF,TGCAGTGCTATCCGGGATAATAACTATGGCTACACCTTC
-,16,TRBJ1-3,TRBV5-6,-,CASSLAPGRYGNTIYF,TGTGCCAGCAGCTTGGCCCCAGGGCGGTACGGAAACACCATATATTTT
TRBD1,15,TRBJ1-2,TRBV6-5,-,CASSHYTGVPYGYTF,TGTGCCAGCAGTCACTATACAGGGGTGCCTTATGGCTACACCTTC
-,14,TRBJ2-2,TRBV20-1,few,CSARDPLDTGELFF,TGCAGTGCTAGAGATCCGCTTGACACCGGGGAGCTGTTTTTT
-,15,TRBJ2-1,TRBV7-2,many,CASSPRRSSYNEQFF,TGTGCCAGCAGTCCTAGGCGATCCTCCTACAATGAGCAGTTCTTC
-,13,TRBJ1-4,TRBV7-6,few,CASSFSTEEKLFF,TGTGCCAGCAGCTTTTCGACAGAGGAAAAACTGTTTTTT
-,15,TRBJ2-1,TRBV7-2,many,CASSFLTSGYNEQFF,TGTGCCAGCAGCTTTCTAACTAGTGGTTACAATGAGCAGTTCTTC
-,11,TRBJ2-2,TRBV9,-,CASAFGRELFF,TGTGCCAGCGCTTTTGGCCGGGAGCTGTTTTTT
-,15,TRBJ2-1,TRBV14,-,CASSQDLMYYNEQFF,TGTGCCAGCAGCCAAGATCTTATGTACTACAATGAGCAGTTCTTC
TRBD2,18,TRBJ2-1,TRBV7-9,-,CASSLETGTSGPYNEQFF,TGTGCCAGCAGCTTAGAGACCGGGACTAGCGGCCCCTACAATGAGCAGTTCTTC
-,16,TRBJ2-3,TRBV2,-,CASSEASGYSTDTQYF,TGTGCCAGCAGTGAAGCGTCTGGCTATAGCACAGATACGCAGTATTTT